Presented here are 15 T cell receptor beta chains from one specimen sequenced in a study of T cells after posttransplantation cyclophosphamide. The method was immunoSEQ multiplex PCR; TCRdb's version includes in-frame clones alone and lacks a portion of them. Altogether 40,000 or so clones were found in the sample, and no singletons occur. Input material: PBMCs. These receptors all come from a man younger than 45 in good health and a related stem cell transplant donor.

This clone showed up many times. The chain is built from TRBV24-1 and TRBJ1-5, with a tentative D call TRBD1 (6 bases). Trimming removed 3 bases from V and 0 bases from J, with 14 bases in between. CDR3 length: 17 amino acids. CDR1 KGHDR and CDR2 SFDVKD come from the germline V gene. CDR3 sequence reads: CATSDIRDNDSNQPQHF. The DNA for the CDR3 is TGTGCCACCAGTGATATCCGGGACAACGATAGCAATCAGCCCCAGCATTTT.

This clone was seen many times. This chain connects TRBV10-1 to TRBJ2-7; the D gene is possibly TRBD1 (6 bases). The CDR3 sequence is 16 residues long. From germline, CDR1 is WNHNN and CDR2 SYGVQD (reference sequence). With 2 bases removed from V and 0 bases from J, the gap between germline ends came to 14 bases. CDR3: CASSERDRRISYEQYF. For the CDR3, the DNA is TGCGCCAGCAGTGAGCGAGACAGGCGAATCTCCTACGAGCAGTACTTC.

Ten or more counts support this clone. This chain uses TRBV11-2 with TRBJ2-7; 7 bases fit TRBD1. The ends lost 3 bases at V and 2 bases at J; junction bases unmatched: 7. CDR3 length: 15 residues. Germline V gene sequence: CDR1 SGHAT, CDR2 FQNNGV. CDR3 in DNA: TGTGCCAGCAGCTTGCGGGTTCAGGGGGCCTACGAGCAGTACTTC. Amino acids: CASSLRVQGAYEQYF.

This clone was detected many times. The J gene is TRBJ1-4, the V gene TRBV6-6; TRBD1 is a possible D gene (5 bases). Per germline, CDR1 MNHNY and CDR2 SVGAGI (reference sequence). This CDR3 spans 16 amino acids. V lost 1 base and J 4 bases, leaving 13 bases between the germline ends. The CDR3 nucleotides read TGTGCCAGCAGTTACTTTTCCCAGGGTTATAATGAAAAACTGTTTTTT. This sequence encodes CASSYFSQGYNEKLFF.

This clone has more than one count but fewer than ten. This chain links TRBV7-8 with TRBJ1-6, with TRBD1 identical over 7 bases. There are 15 residues in the CDR3. J gave up 11 bases and V 5 bases, and 12 bases lay outside the gene matches. The germline V gene encodes CDR1 SGHVS and CDR2 FQNEAQ. CDR3 sequence reads: CASSRITGEGAPLHF. The CDR3 nucleotides read TGTGCCAGCAGCAGAATTACAGGGGAAGGAGCACCCCTCCACTTT.

This clone was recorded many times. CDR3 nucleotides: TGTGCCAGCAGCTCTAGGACAGGGATAGGTGAAAAACTGTTTTTT. It codes for CASSSRTGIGEKLFF. V usage is TRBV9 and J usage is TRBJ1-4; TRBD1 aligns across 8 bases. The V gene's germline CDR1 is SGDLS and CDR2 YYNGEE. Losses at the gene ends were 4 bases for V and 7 bases for J; bases not matched to a gene: 9. The CDR3 spans 15 residues. Looking up the rest from reference TRBV9 and TRBJ1-4 gives the full variable domain: DSGVTQTPKHLITATGQRVTLRCSPRSGDLSVYWYQQSLDQGLQFLIQYYNGEERAKGNILERFSAQQFPDLHSELNLSSLELGDSALYFCASSSRTGIGEKLFFGSGTQLSVL.

This clone was counted at least ten times. This chain links TRBV12-3 or TRBV12-4 with TRBJ2-7, with D possibly matching TRBD2 (7 bases). The CDR3 is 15 residues long. V lost 1 base, J lost 9 bases, and 19 bases lay in between. CDR3 residues: CASSLEGGRATGQYF. The CDR3 bases are TGTGCCAGCAGTTTAGAGGGGGGGCGAGCTACGGGGCAGTACTTC.

This clone was counted many times. The chain links TRBV7-2 to TRBJ2-7; the D gene is possibly TRBD1 (5 bases). Germline values: CDR1 SGHTA, CDR2 FQGNSA. This CDR3 has 16 residues. The V and J ends lost 5 bases and 5 bases respectively, with 22 bases between them. CDR3 in DNA: TGTGCCAGCAGCCAGGGTACTGGGTGGCAGGGCAACGAGCAGTACTTC. This gives the protein CASSQGTGWQGNEQYF.

This clone has a count of ten or more. The rearrangement joins TRBV5-6 to TRBJ1-1; D possibly corresponds to TRBD1 (6 bases). Trimming pared 6 bases from V and 0 bases from J, leaving 12 bases between. The CDR3 is made up of 14 amino acids. CDR1 SGHDT and CDR2 YYEEEE come from the germline V gene. Here the CDR3 reads CASTRGGMNTEAFF. The CDR3 DNA follows: TGTGCCAGCACCCGGGGGGGCATGAACACTGAAGCTTTCTTT. Variable domain in full (rest from reference TRBV5-6 and TRBJ1-1): DAGVTQSPTHLIKTRGQQVTLRCSPKSGHDTVSWYQQALGQGPQFIFQYYEEEERQRGNFPDRFSGHQFPNYSSELNVNALLLGDSALYLCASTRGGMNTEAFFGQGTRLTVV.

The V gene is TRBV5-1, the J gene TRBJ2-5; possible D gene TRBD1, 6 bases. The V end lost 5 bases, the J end lost 1 base, and 15 bases lay between the germline ends. Per germline, CDR1 SGHRS and CDR2 YFSETQ. The CDR3 is 15 residues long. In nucleotides, the CDR3 is TGCGCCAGCAGACTACGGACAGCCCTCCAAGAGACCCAGTACTTC. It codes for CASRLRTALQETQYF.

This clone has at least ten counts. J is TRBJ2-1 and V is TRBV19, with 9 bases aligning to TRBD2. Germline V lookup: CDR1 LNHDA, CDR2 SQIVND (reference sequence). This CDR3 comprises 15 residues. The V segment lost 3 bases and the J segment 9 bases; nucleotides outside the gene matches: 9. CDR3 sequence: CASSIGGGGAGEQFF. The CDR3 region has the DNA TGTGCCAGTAGTATTGGGGGCGGGGGGGCCGGTGAGCAGTTCTTC.

This clone was picked up many times. The chain combines TRBV6-2 or TRBV6-3 with TRBJ1-5; TRBD1 matches 7 bases. Germline V gene data show CDR1 as MNHEY and CDR2 as SVGEGT. V was pared by 2 bases and J by 1 base, with 8 bases of the junction left unmatched. CDR3 size: 17 residues. The CDR3 bases are TGTGCCAGCAGTTACACCCCAGGGACAGCAAGCAATCAGCCCCAGCATTTT. Its translation: CASSYTPGTASNQPQHF.

The chain employs TRBV12-3 or TRBV12-4 and TRBJ2-7, with TRBD1 matching over 7 bases. V lost 4 bases to trimming and J lost 1 base; unmatched junction nucleotides: 10. The CDR3 has 16 amino acids. CDR3 nucleotide sequence: TGTGCCAGCAGTTCCGTCCCCAAGACAGGGTCCTACGAGCAGTACTTC. This gives the protein CASSSVPKTGSYEQYF.

Only a few counts were recorded for this clone. V is TRBV5-1 and J is TRBJ2-3; 8 bases match TRBD2. Per germline, CDR1 SGHRS and CDR2 YFSETQ. This CDR3 region has 16 residues. J gave up 1 base and V 4 bases, and 8 bases lay outside the gene matches. CDR3 in DNA: TGCGCCAGCAGCAGAGCTCGGGGGGGTGGCACAGATACGCAGTATTTT. It translates to CASSRARGGGTDTQYF.

This clone appeared many times. V is TRBV18 and J is TRBJ2-2, with 7 positions matching TRBD2. The V and J ends lost 1 base and 2 bases, in that order; junction bases with no gene match: 4. CDR1 and CDR2 from the germline V gene are KGHSH and LQKENI. The CDR3 totals 16 residues. DNA of the CDR3: TGTGCCAGCTCACCACTGGCGGGGGAAAACACCGGGGAGCTGTTTTTT. Translating it yields CASSPLAGENTGELFF.